A selection of T cell receptor beta chains follows, all from one sample in a study of blood T cell repertoires in COVID-19. Sequenced by immunoSEQ multiplex PCR; TCRdb stores in-frame clones only, minus some. The sample shows 150,000 to 200,000 clones, about 78% of them seen only once. Sequences were obtained from peripheral blood. The receptor source for this set is a woman between 50 and 59 years old with active or convalescent COVID-19. CDR3s include the opening cysteine and the closing phenylalanine or tryptophan. Each record gives: clone size, V gene, J gene, D gene, CDR3 protein, CDR3 DNA. D genes are given only for firm matches. Not all rows give a size; the values are once, few, many and, for expanded clones, a class.

NA	TRBV10-3	TRBJ2-2	NA	CAISEWPGELFF	TGTGCCATCAGTGAGTGGCCCGGGGAGCTGTTTTTT
few	TRBV5-6	TRBJ1-1	NA	CASSREQWTEAFF	TGTGCCAGCAGTCGGGAGCAATGGACTGAAGCTTTCTTT
NA	TRBV7-6	TRBJ2-7	NA	CASSLVAGTGVPYEQYF	TGTGCCAGCAGCTTAGTGGCCGGGACGGGAGTCCCCTACGAGCAGTACTTC
NA	TRBV7-3	TRBJ2-1	TRBD2	CASSSRLAGGPTDYNEQFF	TGTGCCAGCAGCTCTAGACTAGCGGGGGGGCCTACAGATTACAATGAGCAGTTCTTC
NA	TRBV7-3	TRBJ2-1	TRBD2	CASSETGLAGGEQFF	TGTGCCAGCAGCGAAACTGGACTAGCGGGAGGTGAGCAGTTCTTC
NA	TRBV7-9	TRBJ2-7	TRBD2	CASSSLTSGGEQYF	TGTGCCAGCAGCTCCCTGACTAGCGGGGGGGAGCAGTACTTC
NA	TRBV2	TRBJ1-1	NA	CASKGVSGGTEAFF	TGTGCCAGCAAGGGGGTGAGTGGGGGCACTGAAGCTTTCTTT
once	TRBV7-9	TRBJ1-5	NA	CASSLAVGTLNNQPQHF	TGTGCCAGCAGCTTAGCGGTAGGGACACTGAACAATCAGCCCCAGCATTTT
NA	TRBV3-1/TRBV3-2	TRBJ2-5	TRBD1	CASSQNTGTGGTVQETQYF	TGTGCCAGCAGCCAAAATACCGGGACAGGGGGAACGGTCCAAGAGACCCAGTACTTC
NA	TRBV28	TRBJ1-5	TRBD1	CASSWVGGDYSNQPQHF	TGTGCCAGCAGTTGGGTAGGGGGCGATTATAGCAATCAGCCCCAGCATTTT
few	TRBV6-5	TRBJ1-4	TRBD1	CASSPRQGNEKLFF	TGTGCCAGCAGTCCCCGACAGGGTAATGAAAAACTGTTTTTT
NA	TRBV5-8	TRBJ1-5	NA	CASSLADGNQPQHF	TGTGCCAGCAGCTTGGCAGACGGGAATCAGCCCCAGCATTTT
NA	TRBV4-3	TRBJ2-3	NA	CASSQVGWDTQYF	TGCGCCAGCAGCCAAGTTGGCTGGGATACGCAGTATTTT
NA	TRBV4-2	TRBJ2-3	TRBD2	CASSQEVGLGARRGNTDTQYF	TGTGCCAGCAGCCAAGAGGTGGGGCTCGGGGCTAGGCGGGGGAACACAGATACGCAGTATTTT
NA	TRBV29-1	TRBJ1-2	NA	CSVAGLVYGYTF	TGCAGCGTTGCTGGGCTTGTCTATGGCTACACCTTC
NA	TRBV9	TRBJ2-2	NA	CASSPRRAGELFF	NA
NA	TRBV11-2	TRBJ2-7	NA	CASSLAGKEQYF	TGTGCCAGCAGCTTGGCCGGGAAGGAGCAGTACTTC
once	TRBV6-6	TRBJ1-6	TRBD1	CASNSETGGNSPLHF	TGTGCCAGCAACTCAGAAACAGGGGGTAATTCACCCCTCCACTTT
NA	TRBV7-2	TRBJ1-1	NA	CASSHERGRNTEAFF	TGTGCCAGCAGCCATGAAAGGGGCCGGAACACTGAAGCTTTCTTT
NA	TRBV20-1	TRBJ1-2	NA	CSAGEGGGYTF	TGCAGTGCGGGGGAGGGAGGCGGCTACACCTTC
NA	TRBV7-8	TRBJ1-2	NA	CASSSAGGGSYGYTF	TGTGCCAGCAGCTCCGCGGGGGGAGGGAGCTATGGCTACACCTTC
NA	TRBV24-1	TRBJ1-5	NA	CATQGRGSNQPQHF	TGTGCCACCCAGGGGAGGGGTAGCAATCAGCCCCAGCATTTT
NA	TRBV14	TRBJ1-2	NA	CASSQETGRNYGYTF	TGTGCCAGCAGCCAAGAGACAGGAAGAAACTATGGCTACACCTTC
NA	TRBV6-6	TRBJ2-3	TRBD1	CASSPRQGPSTDTQYF	TGTGCCAGCAGTCCCCGACAGGGTCCGAGCACAGATACGCAGTATTTT
NA	TRBV27	TRBJ2-1	TRBD2	CASSLIRLGGRSNEQFF	TGTGCCAGCAGTTTAATTCGGTTGGGCGGGAGGAGCAATGAGCAGTTCTTC
NA	TRBV5-1	TRBJ2-2	TRBD2	CASSLLAGDAGELFF	TGCGCCAGCAGCTTGCTAGCGGGGGACGCCGGGGAGCTGTTTTTT
NA	TRBV7-2	TRBJ1-2	TRBD1	CASSPRTGGNGYTF	TGTGCCAGCAGCCCTAGGACAGGGGGCAATGGCTACACCTTC
NA	TRBV5-1	TRBJ1-4	NA	CASSLEVGTPNEKLFF	TGCGCCAGCAGCTTGGAAGTCGGGACACCGAATGAAAAACTGTTTTTT
NA	TRBV4-2	TRBJ2-2	NA	CASSQGTGRNTGELFF	TGTGCCAGCAGCCAAGGAACAGGGAGGAACACCGGGGAGCTGTTTTTT
many	TRBV6-5	TRBJ1-4	NA	CASSRYNEKLFF	TGTGCCAGCAGCCGCTATAATGAAAAACTGTTTTTT
NA	TRBV19	TRBJ2-5	NA	CASSNRVSGETQYF	TGTGCCAGTAGTAACAGGGTTTCGGGAGAGACCCAGTACTTC
NA	TRBV6-6	TRBJ1-2	NA	CASSYRIGSGFGYTF	TGTGCCAGCAGTTACCGAATCGGTTCGGGGTTTGGCTACACCTTC
NA	TRBV7-9	TRBJ1-3	TRBD1	CASSARDRPFSGNTIYF	TGTGCCAGCAGCGCCCGGGACAGACCTTTCTCTGGAAACACCATATATTTT
NA	TRBV5-4	TRBJ1-6	NA	CASSSGGNSPLHF	TGTGCCAGCAGCAGTGGCGGCAATTCACCCCTCCACTTT
NA	TRBV7-7	TRBJ2-7	TRBD2	CASSRLAGGFHEQYF	TGTGCTAGCAGCCGACTAGCGGGGGGGTTCCACGAGCAGTACTTC
NA	TRBV6-5	TRBJ1-2	NA	CASSPDSSRGYTF	TGTGCCAGCAGCCCCGACAGTTCGAGGGGCTACACCTTC
NA	TRBV5-1	TRBJ1-1	NA	CASSLEAVTEAFF	TGCGCCAGCAGCCTGGAGGCGGTAACTGAAGCTTTCTTT
few	TRBV7-9	TRBJ2-7	TRBD1	CASSLAGQGYEQYF	TGTGCCAGCAGCTTAGCGGGACAGGGATACGAGCAGTACTTC
NA	TRBV5-4	TRBJ2-7	TRBD2	CASSVTSGRGEQYF	TGTGCCAGCAGCGTGACTAGCGGGAGAGGCGAGCAGTACTTC
NA	TRBV5-4	TRBJ2-2	TRBD1	CASSLRRGTGANTGELFF	TGTGCCAGCAGCTTGCGGCGTGGGACAGGGGCGAACACCGGGGAGCTGTTTTTT
few	TRBV19	TRBJ1-2	NA	CASSTGGDGYTF	TGTGCCAGTAGCACGGGTGGCGATGGCTACACCTTC
NA	TRBV7-8	TRBJ2-7	NA	CASSLVRESYEQYF	TGTGCCAGCAGCTTAGTTCGGGAATCGTACGAGCAGTACTTC
NA	TRBV4-3	TRBJ1-2	TRBD1	CASSQDRGQGAIYGYTF	TGCGCCAGCAGCCAAGATAGGGGACAGGGTGCGATCTATGGCTACACCTTC
few	TRBV9	TRBJ2-3	NA	CASSLRDVFTDTQYF	TGTGCCAGCAGCCTACGGGATGTCTTCACAGATACGCAGTATTTT
NA	TRBV2	TRBJ2-1	NA	CASSGQGGNNEQFF	TGTGCCAGCAGTGGGCAGGGGGGAAACAATGAGCAGTTCTTC
NA	TRBV6-6	TRBJ1-5	TRBD1	CASSYGQGSQPQHF	TGTGCCAGCAGTTACGGACAGGGAAGTCAGCCCCAGCATTTT
few	TRBV30	TRBJ1-1	TRBD1	CAWSYRDRDTEAFF	TGTGCCTGGAGTTACCGGGACAGGGACACTGAAGCTTTCTTT
NA	TRBV29-1	TRBJ2-1	TRBD2	CSARLAGNNEQFF	TGCAGCGCCCGACTAGCGGGGAACAATGAGCAGTTCTTC
many	TRBV9	TRBJ1-6	TRBD1	CASSALPGQGSPLHF	TGTGCCAGCAGCGCCCTTCCGGGACAGGGTTCTCCCCTCCACTTT
NA	TRBV5-1	TRBJ2-3	NA	CASSLELSTDTQYF	TGCGCCAGCAGCTTGGAACTTAGCACAGATACGCAGTATTTT
NA	TRBV5-6	TRBJ2-7	TRBD1	CASSLARWGTVYEQYF	TGTGCCAGCAGCTTGGCCCGATGGGGGACAGTCTACGAGCAGTACTTC
NA	TRBV18	TRBJ2-7	TRBD1	CASSPRAGGGSYEQYF	TGTGCCAGCTCACCACGGGCAGGGGGCGGCTCCTACGAGCAGTACTTC
NA	TRBV19	TRBJ2-3	TRBD2	CASSIAGLADTQYF	TGTGCCAGTAGTATAGCGGGACTAGCAGATACGCAGTATTTT